One sample yielded the 17 T cell receptor beta chains listed below, sequenced in a study of molecular identifiers for immune sequencing clone quantification. TCRdb recomputed calls from the PCR reads with MiXCR, one row per CDR3 protein. The sample holds 300,000 to 350,000 distinct CDR3 sequences, over 20% seen once. The sequenced material came from naive CD8+ T cells from blood, with Jurkat cell RNA spiked in. As for subset: FACS-sorted CD8+CD4-CCR7+CD45RA+ naive T cells. These receptors were taken from a human donor in good health. Some libraries in this study had Jurkat cell RNA spiked in.

In regard to this clonotype: A single base separates this from a much larger clone, so it may be a read error. This chain uses TRBV20-1 with TRBJ1-1; 7 nucleotides align to TRBD1. The CDR3 covers 12 residues. V trimming: 6 bases; J trimming: 0 bases; junction bases outside the gene matches: 1. Germline CDR1 and CDR2: DFQATT and SNEGSKA (reference sequence). CDR3 sequence (DNA): TGCAGTGCAGGGACAGTGAACACTGAAGCTTTCTTT. Its protein is CSAGTVNTEAFF.

This clonotype was seen at least ten times. The genes are TRBV19 and TRBJ2-7; 12 bases fit TRBD1. Per germline, CDR1 LNHDA and CDR2 SQIVND (reference sequence). CDR3 length: 13 residues. V was pared by 10 bases and J by 2 bases, with 3 bases of the junction left unmatched. CDR3 protein: CATGTGGPYEQYF. The CDR3 DNA sequence: TGTGCCACTGGGACAGGGGGCCCCTACGAGCAGTACTTC.

This clonotype was seen many times. The gene calls are TRBV4-3 and TRBJ2-3, with D tentatively TRBD1 (5 bases). The V and J ends lost 0 bases and 11 bases respectively, with 18 bases between them. Per the germline V gene, CDR1 is LGHNA and CDR2 is YSLEER. The CDR3 runs to 15 residues. This CDR3 is CASSQDLSGQGKQYF. For the CDR3, the DNA is TGCGCCAGCAGCCAAGATCTTTCAGGGCAGGGAAAGCAGTATTTT.

The V and J genes are TRBV4-3 and TRBJ2-7; D not certain. The CDR3 is 15 residues long. Between the trimmed V and J ends, which lost 0 bases and 0 bases, there was a span of 9 bases. Germline CDR1 is LGHNA and CDR2 is YSLEER. The CDR3 here is CASSQDYSSSYEQYF. CDR3 nucleotide sequence: TGCGCCAGCAGCCAAGATTATTCCAGCTCCTACGAGCAGTACTTC.

Comment on this clonotype: A much more abundant neighbour one base away suggests this may be a read error. This sequence joins TRBV20-1 and TRBJ1-1, with D unresolved. The CDR3 has 15 residues. The V end lost 3 bases, the J end lost 5 bases, and 19 bases lay between the germline ends. CDR1 and CDR2 from the germline V gene are DFQATT and SNEGSKA (reference sequence). The CDR3 here is CSARIITGFGTEAFF. The CDR3 nucleotides read TGCAGTGCTAGGATCATCACGGGGTTTGGAACTGAAGCTTTCTTT.

This clonotype was seen many times. The J gene is TRBJ2-1, the V gene TRBV7-2, with D maybe TRBD2 (6 bases). Trimming pared 1 base from V and 0 bases from J, leaving 7 bases between. The germline CDR1 and CDR2 sequences are SGHTA and FQGNSA. This CDR3 contains 15 residues. DNA for the CDR3: TGTGCCAGCAGCTTAGAGCGGGTCTCCTACAATGAGCAGTTCTTC. Residues: CASSLERVSYNEQFF.

Details on this clonotype: At one of its ends the junction is not consistent with the germline gene, which may arise from a read error. This sequence joins TRBV4-1 and TRBJ1-2, with TRBD1 as a possible D gene (5 bases). Looked up from germline, CDR1 is MGHRA and CDR2 is YSYEKL. The CDR3 runs 15 residues. The CDR3 here is CASSDRSLNLYGHTF. In DNA, the CDR3 is TGCGCCAGCAGCGACAGAAGCCTAAATCTCTATGGCCACACCTTC.

This clonotype was observed at least ten times. The V gene is TRBV10-3, the J gene TRBJ1-1; D remains unclear. This CDR3 comprises 15 residues. Trimming removed 5 bases from V and 0 bases from J, with 13 bases in between. Looked up from germline, CDR1 is ENHRY and CDR2 is SYGVKD. CDR3 loop: CAISSLTVMNTEAFF. As DNA, the CDR3 is TGTGCCATCAGTTCCCTGACTGTCATGAACACTGAAGCTTTCTTT.

The table lists this clonotype with many counts. The V gene is TRBV6-5, the J gene TRBJ2-7; 7 nucleotides agree with TRBD2. Germline V gives CDR1 MNHEY, CDR2 SVGAGI. V gave up 4 bases and J gave up 4 bases; unmatched junction bases: 4. CDR3 size: 13 residues. In DNA, the CDR3 is TGTGCCAGCAGTTTGGGACTAAATTACGAGCAGTACTTC. The encoded protein is CASSLGLNYEQYF.

This clonotype has a handful of counts. The rearrangement links TRBV6-5 to TRBJ2-5, with a possible D match to TRBD1 (6 bases). Germline assignment: CDR1 MNHEY and CDR2 SVGAGI. Trimming took off 6 bases at V and 4 bases at J, with 12 bases between the two ends. The CDR3 sequence is 13 residues long. CDR3 DNA: TGTGCCAGCAGCCAACAGGGACGAGAGACCCAGTACTTC. Amino acid sequence: CASSQQGRETQYF.

The chain couples TRBV4-3 to TRBJ2-1; TRBD2 aligns across 9 bases. Germline CDR1 LGHNA, CDR2 YSLEER. The V gene end was trimmed by 0 bases and the J gene end by 1 base; junction bases not matched to a gene: 4. The length of the CDR3 is 17 residues. CDR3 residues: CASSQDSGSSSYNEQFF. The CDR3 coding sequence is TGCGCCAGCAGCCAAGATAGCGGGAGTAGTTCCTACAATGAGCAGTTCTTC.

This clonotype appeared many times. This rearrangement joins TRBV7-6 to TRBJ1-3; D call uncertain. Trimming cost V 7 bases and J 4 bases, with 20 bases left between them. The CDR3 is made up of 16 amino acids. The germline V gene has CDR1 SGHVS and CDR2 FNYEAQ. The CDR3 DNA reads TGTGCCAGCACCGAGGAGAGGGCGGAACTAGGAAACACCATATATTTT. Amino acids: CASTEERAELGNTIYF. Full variable domain (rest looked up from reference TRBV7-6 and TRBJ1-3): GAGVSQSPRYKVTKRGQDVALRCDPISGHVSLYWYRQALGQGPEFLTYFNYEAQQDKSGLPNDRFSAERPEGSISTLTIQRTEQRDSAMYRCASTEERAELGNTIYFGEGSWLTVV.

As for this clonotype: A much larger clone differs from this one at a single base, so this may be a read error. This chain joins TRBV28 and TRBJ2-2, with D tentatively TRBD2 (6 bases). The V gene's germline CDR1 is MDHEN and CDR2 SYDVKM. Trimming removed 7 bases at V and 4 bases at J, with 19 bases between. The CDR3 runs 16 residues. Here the CDR3 reads CASIPLGGKSTGELFF. The CDR3 nucleotides are TGTGCCAGCATTCCCTTGGGCGGGAAGAGCACCGGGGAGCTGTTTTTT. Combining the CDR3 with reference TRBV28 and TRBJ2-2 gives the whole variable domain DVKVTQSSRYLVKRTGEKVFLECVQDMDHENMFWYRQDPGLGLRLIYFSYDVKMKEKGDIPEGYSVSREKKERFSLILESASTNQTSMYLCASIPLGGKSTGELFFGEGSRLTVL.

This clonotype showed up many times. The rearrangement uses TRBV7-9 and TRBJ2-3; tentative D call: TRBD2 (6 bases). The CDR3 has 14 residues. Trimming cost V 3 bases and J 4 bases, with 11 bases left between them. Germline V gene data show CDR1 as SEHNR and CDR2 as FQNEAQ (reference sequence). CDR3 nucleotides: TGTGCCAGCAGCTTGGCGGGGAAATCAGATACGCAGTATTTT. Translating it yields CASSLAGKSDTQYF.

A note on this clonotype: Given a much more abundant clone one base away, this may be a read error. Given the absence of the conserved phenylalanine or tryptophan at the CDR3 end, a read error is likely. The gene calls are TRBV10-1 and TRBJ2-2; unclear D gene. Germline V gene data show CDR1 as WNHNN and CDR2 as SYGVQD (reference sequence). The CDR3 is 13 amino acids. V was clipped by 3 bases and J by 8 bases, with 10 bases between them. The DNA for the CDR3 is TGCGCCAGCAGTGAAATCTTGGGGGGGGAGCTGTTTCTT. The encoded protein is CASSEILGGELFL.

This clonotype was detected many times. The chain uses TRBV5-8 and TRBJ1-6; no definite D call. V was cut by 0 bases and J by 18 bases, with 7 bases left in between. Germline CDR1 and CDR2: SGHTS and YDEGEE. This CDR3 is built from 10 residues. As DNA, the CDR3 is TGTGCCAGCAGCTTGGACTCGAACCACTTT. This translates into CASSLDSNHF.

This clonotype occurred many times. The CDR3 is CASSGGLENIQYF. The CDR3 nucleotides are TGTGCCAGCAGTGGCGGGCTGGAAAACATTCAGTACTTC. This chain joins TRBV2 and TRBJ2-4; D may be TRBD2 (5 bases). V was pared by 4 bases and J by 5 bases, with 9 bases between. Germline V gene sequence: CDR1 SNHLY, CDR2 FYNNEI. The CDR3 is made up of 13 amino acids. The complete variable domain, with remaining parts taken from reference TRBV2 and TRBJ2-4, reads EPEVTQTPSHQVTQMGQEVILRCVPISNHLYFYWYRQILGQKVEFLVSFYNNEISEKSEIFDDQFSVERPDGSNFTLKIRSTKLEDSAMYFCASSGGLENIQYFGAGTRLSVL.